These 24 T cell receptor beta chains originate from one sample sequenced in a study of shared clonotypes between healthy human individuals. Produced via immunoSEQ multiplex PCR; TCRdb's table is partial and in-frame only. The sample has roughly 810,000 clones, around 96% seen once; the top ten hold under 0.25%. The naive CD8 fraction comprised CD45RO-negative cells positively selected for CCR7 and excluded terminally differentiated effector memory CD45RA+ cells. Sample: naive CD8+ T cells sorted from blood. These TCRs come from a man younger than 40 in good health.

The genes are TRBV5-4 and TRBJ2-5; tentatively, D is TRBD1 or TRBD2 (5 bases each). This CDR3 is built from 15 residues. V shed 5 bases and J shed 4 bases, with 18 bases lying between them. The germline V gene has CDR1 SGHNT and CDR2 YYREEE (reference sequence). DNA for the CDR3: TGTGCCAGCAGGATCTCCGGGACCCTGGGAGAGACCCAGTACTTC. This translates into CASRISGTLGETQYF.

The rearrangement uses TRBV2 and TRBJ2-6; D might be TRBD1 (5 bases). This CDR3 has 17 residues. Deletions cut 8 bases from V and 1 base from J, with 18 bases between. Germline assignment: CDR1 SNHLY and CDR2 FYNNEI. CDR3 in DNA: TGTGCCAGCCTGACCAGGGTCTTTAAATCTGGGGCCAACGTCCTGACTTTC. It is translated as CASLTRVFKSGANVLTF.

The chain is built from TRBV28 and TRBJ2-7, with D possibly called TRBD1 or TRBD2 (5 bases each). Germline V gives CDR1 MDHEN, CDR2 SYDVKM. Trimming took 8 bases from V and 6 from J, leaving 14 bases between them. The CDR3 is 12 amino acids. The chain's CDR3 is CASGPGGGEQYF. CDR3 in DNA: TGTGCCAGCGGCCCGGGTGGGGGCGAGCAGTACTTC.

This clone was seen only once. CDR3 sequence: CASSSPSTQYF. The CDR3, as DNA: TGTGCCAGCAGTTCGCCTAGCACGCAGTATTTT. V usage is TRBV6-6 and J usage is TRBJ2-3; tentatively, D is TRBD2 (5 bases). V was cut by 4 bases and J by 9 bases, with 8 bases left in between. This CDR3 region has 11 residues. CDR1 and CDR2 from the germline V gene are MNHNY and SVGAGI (reference sequence).

The DNA of the CDR3 is TGTGCCAGCAGCTTGACAGGGCCGTTGAACACTGAAGCTTTCTTT. It specifies CASSLTGPLNTEAFF. The chain combines TRBV7-9 with TRBJ1-1; 7 nucleotides align to TRBD1. Germline trimming cut 3 bases from V and 0 bases from J; bases unmatched to any gene: 4. The CDR3 extends over 15 amino acids. Germline lookup yields CDR1 SEHNR and CDR2 FQNEAQ (reference sequence). The full variable domain, completed using reference TRBV7-9 and TRBJ1-1, is DTGVSQNPRHKITKRGQNVTFRCDPISEHNRLYWYRQTLGQGPEFLTYFQNEAQLEKSRLLSDRFSAERPKGSFSTLEIQRTEQGDSAMYLCASSLTGPLNTEAFFGQGTRLTVV.

The chain couples TRBV7-8 to TRBJ2-5; tentative D call: TRBD1 (6 bases). V dropped 2 bases and J dropped 2 bases, with 12 bases sitting between them. The CDR3 runs to 15 residues. CDR1 and CDR2 (germline): SGHVS, FQNEAQ. The CDR3: CASSLFEGVQETQYF. CDR3 sequence (DNA): TGTGCCAGCAGCTTATTCGAGGGGGTTCAAGAGACCCAGTACTTC.

This chain links TRBV19 with TRBJ2-3; D remains unclear. The V gene lost 9 bases and the J gene lost 9 bases, with 7 bases spanning the gap. The germline CDR1 and CDR2 sequences are LNHDA and SQIVND (reference sequence). The CDR3 is made up of 9 amino acids. Here the CDR3 DNA reads TGTGCCAGCGGAGAAACGCAGTATTTT. Protein sequence: CASGETQYF. The whole variable domain, filled in from reference TRBV19 and TRBJ2-3, reads DGGITQSPKYLFRKEGQNVTLSCEQNLNHDAMYWYRQDPGQGLRLIYYSQIVNDFQKGDIAEGYSVSREKKESFPLTVTSAQKNPTAFYLCASGETQYFGPGTRLTVL.

DNA of the CDR3: TGTGCCAGCAGCGCTGAAACTAGCGGGAGGAGCTCCTACGAGCAGTACTTC. Encoded protein: CASSAETSGRSSYEQYF. V gene TRBV7-9 combines with J gene TRBJ2-7, with 12 bases lining up with TRBD2. V gave up 5 bases and J gave up 0 bases; unmatched junction bases: 8. CDR1 and CDR2 (germline): SEHNR, FQNEAQ (reference sequence). The CDR3 covers 17 residues.

The chain carries TRBV5-1 and TRBJ2-7, with D uncertain. Per the germline V gene, CDR1 is SGHRS and CDR2 is YFSETQ. The CDR3 totals 15 residues. The V end lost 3 bases, the J end lost 2 bases, and 15 bases lay between the germline ends. The chain's CDR3 is CASSYTGPDAYEQYF. The CDR3 DNA sequence: TGCGCCAGCAGCTACACCGGGCCTGATGCCTACGAGCAGTACTTC.

J is TRBJ2-3 and V is TRBV2, with 9 bases matching TRBD1. This CDR3 spans 16 amino acids. The V gene's germline CDR1 is SNHLY and CDR2 FYNNEI. V was pared by 10 bases and J by 2 bases, with 13 bases of the junction left unmatched. In nucleotides, the CDR3 is TGTGCCACCCAACCGGGACAGGGAAAAAACACAGATACGCAGTATTTT. Translating gives CATQPGQGKNTDTQYF.

The chain links TRBV19 to TRBJ2-7; D possibly corresponds to TRBD2 (6 bases). Trimming took 2 bases from V and 5 from J, leaving 16 bases between them. The CDR3 contains 15 residues. Germline CDR1 is LNHDA and CDR2 is SQIVND (reference sequence). Here the CDR3 DNA reads TGTGCCAGTAGTATAATCCTAGCGAGCGTCAACGAGCAGTACTTC. Translation gives CASSIILASVNEQYF. The full variable domain, in which reference TRBV19 and TRBJ2-7 provide the parts outside the CDR3, is DGGITQSPKYLFRKEGQNVTLSCEQNLNHDAMYWYRQDPGQGLRLIYYSQIVNDFQKGDIAEGYSVSREKKESFPLTVTSAQKNPTAFYLCASSIILASVNEQYFGPGTRLTVT.

As concerns this clone: The junction and the germline gene differ at one end; a read error may be behind it. The gene calls are TRBV5-1 and TRBJ2-7; D uncertain. Germline assignment: CDR1 SGHRS and CDR2 YFSETQ. This CDR3 has 12 residues. CDR3 amino acids: CASSPTSSEQYF. The CDR3, as DNA: TGCGCCAGCAGCCCCACTTCCTCCGAGCAGTACTTC. Combining the CDR3 with reference TRBV5-1 and TRBJ2-7 gives the whole variable domain KAGVTQTPRYLIKTRGQQVTLSCSPISGHRSVSWYQQTPGQGLQFLFEYFSETQRNKGNFPGRFSGRQFSNSRSEMNVSTLELGDSALYLCASSPTSSEQYFGPGTRLTVT.

V gene TRBV5-4 combines with J gene TRBJ2-2; D is possibly TRBD1 (5 bases). Trimming cost V 2 bases and J 4 bases, with 18 bases left between them. CDR1 is SGHNT, CDR2 YYREEE, per germline (reference sequence). There are 17 residues in the CDR3. The CDR3 bases are TGTGCCAGCAGCTTTCCACCTCCTGACAGAAGCACCGGGGAGCTGTTTTTT. Its protein product is CASSFPPPDRSTGELFF. Looking up the rest from reference TRBV5-4 and TRBJ2-2 gives the full variable domain: ETGVTQSPTHLIKTRGQQVTLRCSSQSGHNTVSWYQQALGQGPQFIFQYYREEENGRGNFPPRFSGLQFPNYSSELNVNALELDDSALYLCASSFPPPDRSTGELFFGEGSRLTVL.

The chain has TRBV27 and TRBJ2-7, with a weak D call TRBD1 (5 bases). This CDR3 is 19 amino acids long. Germline CDR1 reads MNHEY; CDR2 reads SMNVEV (reference sequence). Trimming cost V 0 bases and J 1 base, with 22 bases left between them. The CDR3 loop reads CASSLSPLAWGETSYEQYF. The CDR3 DNA sequence: TGTGCCAGCAGTTTATCGCCCCTGGCATGGGGCGAAACTTCCTACGAGCAGTACTTC.

The J gene is TRBJ2-7, the V gene TRBV27; D might be TRBD1 (6 bases). Per germline, CDR1 MNHEY and CDR2 SMNVEV (reference sequence). The CDR3 totals 15 residues. V lost 2 bases, J lost 5 bases, and 16 bases lay in between. In DNA, the CDR3 is TGTGCCAGCAGTTTACATCCAGGGGTGGTCGACGAGCAGTACTTC. This translates into CASSLHPGVVDEQYF.

V gene TRBV2 combines with J gene TRBJ2-7; D gene unclear. The ends were cut back, 4 bases at V and 2 bases at J, with 15 bases in the middle. This CDR3 comprises 15 residues. CDR1 SNHLY and CDR2 FYNNEI come from the germline V gene. CDR3 residues: CASSGAPDGTYEQYF. CDR3 DNA sequence: TGTGCCAGCAGTGGCGCGCCCGACGGAACCTACGAGCAGTACTTC. The variable domain in full, with the rest retrieved from reference TRBV2 and TRBJ2-7, is EPEVTQTPSHQVTQMGQEVILRCVPISNHLYFYWYRQILGQKVEFLVSFYNNEISEKSEIFDDQFSVERPDGSNFTLKIRSTKLEDSAMYFCASSGAPDGTYEQYFGPGTRLTVT.

V gene TRBV14 combines with J gene TRBJ2-7; 11 nucleotides agree with TRBD2. Germline assignment: CDR1 SGHDN and CDR2 FVKESK. With 1 base clipped from V and 6 bases from J, the junction kept 11 bases outside the gene matches. This CDR3 is 17 amino acids long. The DNA for the CDR3 is TGTGCCAGCAGCCAAGTAGCGGGAGGGCCCGGCGATAGCGAGCAGTACTTC. It codes for CASSQVAGGPGDSEQYF.

The chain joins TRBV30 to TRBJ2-7; perhaps TRBD2 as D (6 bases). Germline-derived CDR1 and CDR2 are GTSNPN and SVGIG (reference sequence). The CDR3 loop spans 14 amino acids. V lost 1 base to trimming and J lost 4 bases, with 14 bases between them. The chain's CDR3 is CAWSAGSGLYEQYF. In nucleotides, the CDR3 is TGTGCCTGGAGTGCAGGGAGCGGGCTTTACGAGCAGTACTTC.

This sequence joins TRBV7-9 and TRBJ2-3, with 8 bases aligning to TRBD2. The CDR3 has 17 amino acids. Germline V gene lookup returns CDR1 SEHNR and CDR2 FQNEAQ (reference sequence). Germline trimming cut 5 bases from V and 0 bases from J; bases unmatched to any gene: 10. CDR3 loop: CASSPRRLATSTDTQYF. DNA for the CDR3: TGTGCCAGCAGCCCCCGTCGACTAGCGACTAGCACAGATACGCAGTATTTT.

The chain links TRBV4-3 to TRBJ1-5; 7 nucleotides align to TRBD1. The J segment lost 1 base and the V segment lost 3 bases, leaving 3 bases of the junction unmatched. From germline, CDR1 is LGHNA and CDR2 YSLEER. There are 15 residues in the CDR3. CDR3 loop: CASSQRQGSNQPQHF. In DNA form, the CDR3 reads TGCGCCAGCAGCCAGAGACAGGGCAGCAATCAGCCCCAGCATTTT.

The gene calls are TRBV6-5 and TRBJ2-1; 7 bases match TRBD2. The CDR3 is 15 amino acids. Germline CDR1 is MNHEY and CDR2 is SVGAGI. V shed 6 bases and J 5 bases; nucleotides not matched to a gene: 10. For the CDR3, the DNA is TGTGCCAGCAGGCGGGGCGGGAGTGCCCACAATGAGCAGTTCTTC. Translation gives CASRRGGSAHNEQFF.

The chain joins TRBV6-5 to TRBJ2-1; D is undetermined. Trimming took 3 bases from V and 15 from J, leaving 18 bases between them. This CDR3 has 13 residues. CDR1 and CDR2 (germline): MNHEY, SVGAGI. CDR3 DNA: TGTGCCAGCAGTTATATCGGAAGTTCAAAATCGTTCTTC. This encodes CASSYIGSSKSFF.

The chain has TRBV27 and TRBJ2-7, with 12 bases lining up with TRBD2. Losses at the gene ends were 5 bases for V and 2 bases for J; bases not matched to a gene: 4. CDR1 and CDR2 from the germline V gene are MNHEY and SMNVEV (reference sequence). There are 15 residues in the CDR3. The CDR3 DNA sequence: TGTGCCAGCAGTATCCTAGCGGGAGGGGCCTACGAGCAGTACTTC. Protein product: CASSILAGGAYEQYF.

Comment on this clone: The same CDR3 is also encoded by other DNA sequences in this sample. The CDR3 spells CASSLGGTYNEQFF. CDR3 DNA: TGTGCCAGCAGCTTGGGGGGGACTTACAATGAGCAGTTCTTC. The chain has TRBV7-9 and TRBJ2-1; 7 bases line up with TRBD2. Germline values: CDR1 SEHNR, CDR2 FQNEAQ (reference sequence). V shed 3 bases and J 4 bases; nucleotides not matched to a gene: 3. There are 14 residues in the CDR3.